This T cell receptor beta chain was identified in a study of blood T cells in healthy people across ages. Study outcomes and limitations: Correlation between TCR beta diversity and naive T cell percentage was strong.

Germline assignment: CDR1 SGDLS and CDR2 YYNGEE. V shed 4 bases and J 2 bases; nucleotides not matched to a gene: 4. This CDR3 comprises 15 residues. Individuals who donated were healthy Caucasians from Russia aged about 6 to 90. This clonotype has more than one count but fewer than ten. What it recognizes is unknown. Next came a second PCR, run for about 6 to 12 cycles, which used a sample-barcoded 5' primer along with a J-beta primer mix. A single record per CDR3 protein comes from TCRdb applying MiXCR to the 5' RACE reads. Among some 710,000 distinct CDR3 sequences listed, about half were seen once.

This TCR came from a man older than 75 in good health. The gene calls are TRBV9 and TRBJ2-7, with TRBD2 matching 12 bases. Specimen: blood. The CDR3 sequence is CASSPTSGGTYEQYF. The CDR3 DNA follows: TGTGCCAGCAGCCCAACTAGCGGGGGGACCTACGAGCAGTACTTC.